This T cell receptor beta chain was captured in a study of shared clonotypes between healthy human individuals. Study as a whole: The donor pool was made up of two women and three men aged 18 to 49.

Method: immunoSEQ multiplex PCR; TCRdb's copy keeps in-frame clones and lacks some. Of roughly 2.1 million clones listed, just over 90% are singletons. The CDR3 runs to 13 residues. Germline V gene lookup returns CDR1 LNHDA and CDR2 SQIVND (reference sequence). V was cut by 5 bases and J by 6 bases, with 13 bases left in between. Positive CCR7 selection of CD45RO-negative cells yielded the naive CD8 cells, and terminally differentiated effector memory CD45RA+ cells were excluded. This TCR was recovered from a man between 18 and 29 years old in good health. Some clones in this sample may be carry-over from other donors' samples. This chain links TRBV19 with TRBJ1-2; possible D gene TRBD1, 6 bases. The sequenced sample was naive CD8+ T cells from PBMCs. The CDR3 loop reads CASSLLPGDGYTF. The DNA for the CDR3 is TGTGCCAGTAGTCTTCTGCCAGGGGATGGCTACACCTTC.